Below are 29 T cell receptor beta chains sequenced from a single sample in a study of T cell responses to AZD1222 COVID-19 vaccine. Repertoires were generated with immunoSEQ multiplex PCR, while TCRdb's copy carries only in-frame clones and drops some. Here the sample spans around 140,000 clones, 70% to 90% being singletons. The sample in question was peripheral blood, obtained on day 0 of AZD1222 vaccination. These receptors came from an adult in good health.

This chain links TRBV18 with TRBJ2-7; D unresolved. Trimming left V 4 bases short and J 3 bases short, with 10 bases between. This CDR3 has 13 residues. Per germline, CDR1 KGHSH and CDR2 LQKENI. The CDR3 protein is CASSRDSGYEQYF. The CDR3 DNA sequence: TGTGCCAGCTCACGCGACTCGGGCTACGAGCAGTACTTC.

This clone occurred once. The gene calls are TRBV2 and TRBJ2-1; 7 nucleotides align to TRBD2. CDR1 is SNHLY and CDR2 is FYNNEI in the germline V gene. The CDR3 is 15 amino acids. Trimming cost V 3 bases and J 4 bases; bases outside gene matches: 6. The CDR3 is CASSDWGGRYNEQFF. Here the CDR3 DNA reads TGTGCCAGCAGTGATTGGGGGGGGAGATACAATGAGCAGTTCTTC.

The rearrangement uses TRBV5-1 and TRBJ2-1, with a possible D match to TRBD2 (6 bases). Germline CDR1 is SGHRS and CDR2 is YFSETQ. Trimming stripped 4 bases from V and 6 bases from J, with 29 bases between. The CDR3 totals 19 residues. CDR3 sequence reads: CASSPIPGRKTRGSNEQFF. The CDR3 DNA sequence: TGCGCCAGCAGCCCCATTCCTGGGCGGAAGACTAGGGGATCCAATGAGCAGTTCTTC.

The chain joins TRBV7-2 to TRBJ1-2; TRBD1 might be the D (6 bases). The V and J ends lost 5 bases and 8 bases respectively, with 12 bases between them. The germline V gene has CDR1 SGHTA and CDR2 FQGNSA. The CDR3 contains 12 residues. The CDR3 loop reads CASSPRGGGYTF. CDR3 nucleotide sequence: TGTGCCAGCAGCCCACGGGGGGGCGGCTACACCTTC.

This clone was found once. The chain recombines TRBV3-1 (or the pseudogene TRBV3-2) with TRBJ2-1, with TRBD2 matching over 10 bases. This CDR3 is built from 16 residues. Trimming at V came to 3 bases and at J to 7 bases, leaving 9 bases not matched to a gene. Germline CDR1 reads LGHDT; CDR2 reads YNNKEL (reference sequence). This chain's CDR3 is CASSHIAGGTGNEQFF. As DNA, the CDR3 is TGTGCCAGCAGCCATATAGCGGGAGGAACGGGAAATGAGCAGTTCTTC.

This rearrangement joins TRBV28 to TRBJ1-5; TRBD1 is a possible D gene (6 bases). The V end was cut by 3 bases, the J end by 3 bases, with 24 bases between. The germline gives CDR1 MDHEN, CDR2 SYDVKM. The CDR3 spans 19 residues. CDR3 sequence reads: CASSLWAGAVSRVNQPQHF. The DNA of the CDR3 is TGTGCCAGCAGTTTGTGGGCAGGGGCTGTTTCAAGGGTCAATCAGCCCCAGCATTTT.

This clone was seen more than once but under ten times. The chain couples TRBV19 to TRBJ2-1; D perhaps matches TRBD2 (6 bases). The CDR3 has 13 residues. Germline CDR1 is LNHDA and CDR2 is SQIVND (reference sequence). Trimming pared 5 bases from V and 10 bases from J, leaving 15 bases between. The CDR3 sequence is CASSPPGLGEQFF. The DNA of the CDR3 is TGTGCCAGTAGTCCCCCGGGACTCGGAGAGCAGTTCTTC.

The chain couples TRBV28 to TRBJ1-6; D unresolved. The CDR3 is made up of 12 amino acids. CDR1 and CDR2 from the germline V gene are MDHEN and SYDVKM. Trimming cost V 6 bases and J 5 bases, with 5 bases left between them. In nucleotides, the CDR3 is TGTGCCAGCAGGAATAATAATTCACCCCTCCACTTT. This codes for CASRNNNSPLHF.

This clone was seen just once. This chain joins TRBV18 and TRBJ2-2; 7 positions match TRBD1. The V gene's germline CDR1 is KGHSH and CDR2 LQKENI. Trimming took 4 bases from V and 4 from J; bases not matched to a gene: 15. CDR3 length: 18 amino acids. CDR3 DNA sequence: TGTGCCAGCTCACTACCACAAATACGGGACAGCCTCACCGGGGAGCTGTTTTTT. It is translated as CASSLPQIRDSLTGELFF.

V gene TRBV7-2 combines with J gene TRBJ1-5, with a weak D call TRBD1 (5 bases). Germline V gene lookup returns CDR1 SGHTA and CDR2 FQGNSA. The CDR3 consists of 16 residues. V lost 5 bases, J lost 6 bases, and 20 bases lay in between. CDR3 sequence reads: CASSPQGIVAGQPQHF. CDR3 coding DNA: TGTGCCAGCAGCCCGCAGGGTATCGTTGCGGGTCAGCCCCAGCATTTT.

The rearrangement uses TRBV7-2 and TRBJ2-1; 10 positions match TRBD1. Germline loops: CDR1 SGHTA, CDR2 FQGNSA. Germline trimming cut 1 base from V and 2 bases from J; bases unmatched to any gene: 2. The CDR3 is 16 amino acids. The CDR3 spells CASSLVGTGAYNEQFF. CDR3 nucleotide sequence: TGTGCCAGCAGCTTAGTAGGGACAGGGGCCTACAATGAGCAGTTCTTC.

This clone turned up a few times. The gene calls are TRBV19 and TRBJ2-5; 10 nucleotides agree with TRBD2. Germline V gene lookup returns CDR1 LNHDA and CDR2 SQIVND (reference sequence). The CDR3 sequence is 16 residues long. J lost 7 bases, V lost 2 bases, and 10 bases had no gene match. DNA for the CDR3: TGTGCCAGTAGTATAAATCCTAGCGGGAGATCGGGGACCCAGTACTTC. This gives the protein CASSINPSGRSGTQYF.

The chain uses TRBV28 and TRBJ2-1, with D perhaps matching TRBD2 (5 bases). Between the trimmed V and J ends, which lost 0 bases and 1 base, there was a span of 10 bases. Germline V gene sequence: CDR1 MDHEN, CDR2 SYDVKM. This CDR3 is 16 amino acids long. The CDR3 here is CASSLWRARSYNEQFF. As DNA, the CDR3 is TGTGCCAGCAGTTTATGGCGGGCCAGGTCCTACAATGAGCAGTTCTTC.

The rearrangement uses TRBV7-2 and TRBJ2-1; D unresolved. Looked up from germline, CDR1 is SGHTA and CDR2 is FQGNSA. CDR3 length: 14 amino acids. Trimming removed 8 bases at V and 7 bases at J, with 18 bases between. This chain's CDR3 is CASGEWAVLNEQFF. CDR3 sequence (DNA): TGTGCCAGCGGGGAATGGGCTGTATTAAATGAGCAGTTCTTC.

The chain recombines TRBV5-4 with TRBJ1-1; D is perhaps TRBD1 (5 bases). The CDR3 totals 14 residues. Germline V lookup: CDR1 SGHNT, CDR2 YYREEE (reference sequence). V gave up 0 bases and J gave up 5 bases, with 11 bases separating them. The CDR3 loop is CASSLGSRETEAFF. The CDR3 nucleotides read TGTGCCAGCAGCTTGGGCTCCAGGGAGACTGAAGCTTTCTTT.

CDR3: CASSPPAGSYEQYF. CDR3 nucleotide sequence: TGTGCCAGCTCACCGCCGGCAGGATCCTACGAGCAGTACTTC. The chain combines TRBV18 with TRBJ2-7, with D unclear. This CDR3 comprises 14 residues. The germline V and J ends were trimmed by 3 bases and 1 base, with 10 bases remaining between them. Per the germline V gene, CDR1 is KGHSH and CDR2 is LQKENI.

Notes on this clone: Other DNA sequences in the sample encode the same CDR3. The genes are TRBV9 and TRBJ1-5, with D uncertain. V dropped 0 bases and J dropped 3 bases, with 4 bases sitting between them. Per germline, CDR1 SGDLS and CDR2 YYNGEE. There are 13 residues in the CDR3. The CDR3 region is CASSVGNNQPQHF. The CDR3 coding sequence is TGTGCCAGCAGCGTAGGGAACAATCAGCCCCAGCATTTT.

This chain links TRBV5-6 with TRBJ1-2; unclear D gene. Trimming shortened V by 0 bases and J by 5 bases, and 5 bases separated the two germline ends. Germline loops: CDR1 SGHDT, CDR2 YYEEEE. This CDR3 spans 12 amino acids. The CDR3 spells CASSLDRYGYTF. CDR3 bases: TGTGCCAGCAGCTTGGACAGATATGGCTACACCTTC.

This chain links TRBV4-1 with TRBJ1-3; maybe TRBD1 (5 bases). The CDR3 contains 14 residues. V lost 3 bases to trimming and J lost 4 bases, with 10 bases between them. In germline, CDR1 is MGHRA, CDR2 YSYEKL. The CDR3 DNA reads TGCGCCAGCAGCCACCCAGGGAAGGGAAACACCATATATTTT. Translated: CASSHPGKGNTIYF.

The genes are TRBV13 and TRBJ2-6; D might be TRBD1 (5 bases). The CDR3 runs to 17 residues. V was trimmed by 3 bases and J by 1 base, leaving 13 bases between them. The germline V gene encodes CDR1 PRHDT and CDR2 FYEKMQ (reference sequence). The CDR3 coding sequence is TGTGCCAGCAGCTTTATATTAGGGGCGTCTGGGGCCAACGTCCTGACTTTC. Translated: CASSFILGASGANVLTF.

The genes are TRBV11-3 and TRBJ2-2; D is possibly TRBD1 (8 bases). Germline assignment: CDR1 SGHNT and CDR2 YENEEA. CDR3 size: 15 residues. V was trimmed by 5 bases and J by 5 bases, leaving 15 bases between them. CDR3 nucleotide sequence: TGTGCCAGCAGCCCCGGACAGGGAGGGACCGGGGAGCTGTTTTTT. Translating it yields CASSPGQGGTGELFF.

The genes are TRBV15 and TRBJ2-3; either TRBD1 or TRBD2 may supply D (5 bases each). Trimming shortened V by 4 bases and J by 2 bases, and 10 bases separated the two germline ends. Germline values: CDR1 LNHNV, CDR2 YYDKDF (reference sequence). CDR3 length: 14 residues. The CDR3 DNA sequence: TGTGCCACCAGCACGGGGCGGCCCACAGATACGCAGTATTTT. Translating it yields CATSTGRPTDTQYF.

The chain uses TRBV5-8 and TRBJ2-1; possibly TRBD1 for D (5 bases). CDR1 SGHTS and CDR2 YDEGEE come from the germline V gene. Trimming shortened V by 1 base and J by 6 bases, and 20 bases separated the two germline ends. The CDR3 length is 17 residues. CDR3 nucleotide sequence: TGTGCCAGCAGCTTGACCTACTTCGGGTTAGGGGTCAATGAGCAGTTCTTC. Translating it yields CASSLTYFGLGVNEQFF.

V and J are TRBV11-3 and TRBJ2-1; 11 bases align to TRBD2. V dropped 0 bases and J dropped 4; count of bases not matched to a gene: 5. Germline lookup yields CDR1 SGHNT and CDR2 YENEEA. The CDR3 runs to 17 residues. The chain's CDR3 is CASSLEGSGREYNEQFF. DNA for the CDR3: TGTGCCAGCAGCTTAGAGGGTAGCGGGAGGGAATACAATGAGCAGTTCTTC.

This clone was detected once. The genes are TRBV15 and TRBJ1-5; 9 nucleotides align to TRBD1. Germline loops: CDR1 LNHNV, CDR2 YYDKDF (reference sequence). The CDR3 contains 15 residues. V was clipped by 0 bases and J by 7 bases; unmatched bases: 4. The CDR3 DNA reads TGTGCCACCAGCAGAGATCGACAGGGGGGACAGCCCCAGCATTTT. Protein: CATSRDRQGGQPQHF.

This rearrangement joins TRBV5-4 to TRBJ2-5; 7 bases fit TRBD2. The J segment lost 5 bases and the V segment lost 3 bases, leaving 16 bases of the junction unmatched. The germline V gene has CDR1 SGHNT and CDR2 YYREEE (reference sequence). There are 17 residues in the CDR3. The CDR3 is CASSWGSPGGGFETQYF. The CDR3 DNA reads as TGTGCCAGCAGCTGGGGTTCGCCGGGGGGAGGTTTTGAGACCCAGTACTTC.

Only one count was recorded for this clone. This chain connects TRBV4-3 to TRBJ1-2; TRBD1 aligns across 7 bases. The CDR3 is made up of 15 amino acids. V lost 0 bases to trimming and J lost 6 bases; unmatched junction nucleotides: 7. CDR1 and CDR2 (germline): LGHNA, YSLEER. The CDR3 reads CASSQDEGAGDGYTF. DNA of the CDR3: TGCGCCAGCAGCCAAGACGAGGGGGCGGGGGATGGCTACACCTTC.

This chain uses TRBV7-3 with TRBJ2-1; 7 bases agree with TRBD2. Germline V CDR1 and CDR2: SGHTA, FQGTGA. There are 17 residues in the CDR3. V gave up 1 base and J gave up 7 bases; unmatched junction bases: 13. The CDR3 loop is CASSLIPSGERRNEQFF. The CDR3 DNA sequence: TGTGCCAGCAGCTTAATCCCTAGCGGAGAAAGACGGAATGAGCAGTTCTTC.

This chain joins TRBV9 and TRBJ2-6, with 12 bases lining up with TRBD2. Germline loops: CDR1 SGDLS, CDR2 YYNGEE. With 4 bases clipped from V and 0 bases from J, the junction kept 5 bases outside the gene matches. The CDR3 loop spans 18 amino acids. Written as DNA, the CDR3 is TGTGCCAGCAGCATGAGGACTAGCGGGGACTCTGGGGCCAACGTCCTGACTTTC. Its protein is CASSMRTSGDSGANVLTF. The whole variable domain, filled in from reference TRBV9 and TRBJ2-6, reads DSGVTQTPKHLITATGQRVTLRCSPRSGDLSVYWYQQSLDQGLQFLIQYYNGEERAKGNILERFSAQQFPDLHSELNLSSLELGDSALYFCASSMRTSGDSGANVLTFGAGSRLTVL.